The rows below give T cell receptor beta chains drawn from one sample of a study of Ad26.COV2.S vaccination and SARS-CoV-2 variants. Assay used: immunoSEQ multiplex PCR; TCRdb lists only in-frame clones, some missing. Altogether around 100,000 clones are present, roughly 80% being singletons, with the ten largest covering roughly 17%. The sample in question was peripheral blood, obtained after recovery from COVID-19. The receptors were gathered from a human donor who had recovered from COVID-19. CDR3s leave out the opening cysteine and the closing phenylalanine or tryptophan. Size is omitted from some rows. Given values are once, few, many or a class for expanded clones.

V,J,size,CDR3
TRBV6-5,TRBJ2-3,.,ASSTTSGGTDTQY
TRBV5-5,TRBJ2-5,.,ASSLEPHDRGKETQY
TRBV20-1,TRBJ2-2,.,SASPPPRTGTSGGLGTGELF
TRBV6-5,TRBJ1-6,.,ASRGLNSPLH
TRBV15,TRBJ1-2,few,ATSARTGQGYT
TRBV29-1,TRBJ2-5,once,SVVPGGQETQY
TRBV30,TRBJ2-7,.,AWSVGGTDTYEQY
TRBV28,TRBJ2-7,.,ASRTSGTYEQY
TRBV5-1,TRBJ1-3,.,ASSPGLEGNTIY
TRBV28,TRBJ2-5,.,ASSQDRGLEETQY
TRBV4-3,TRBJ1-3,few,ASSHGTDPGNTIY
TRBV3-1/TRBV3-2,TRBJ2-3,.,ASSREFSVTDTQY
TRBV19,TRBJ1-5,.,ASSVDRAIQPQH
TRBV12-3/TRBV12-4,TRBJ2-1,.,ASSQGMDEQF
TRBV28,TRBJ1-2,.,AGRGGRLDHYGYT
TRBV7-6,TRBJ2-7,.,ASSLEVGETYEQY
TRBV2,TRBJ1-1,.,ASAGQVNTEAF
TRBV27,TRBJ2-3,few,ASTDNAGTGIGGTQY
TRBV19,TRBJ2-5,.,ASSIDRQLQETQY
TRBV6-2/TRBV6-3,TRBJ1-1,.,ASSYDPPRGTEAF
TRBV7-2,TRBJ1-5,.,ASTTGTGNQPQH
TRBV5-1,TRBJ2-5,.,ASSWGLVQERAQY
TRBV5-1,TRBJ1-1,.,ASSTTGTEKAF
TRBV20-1,TRBJ2-7,.,SASKGMRGGRVGEQY
TRBV6-1,TRBJ1-2,.,ASSEAGGAGDGYT
TRBV2,TRBJ1-3,few,ASSHTTNGNTIY
TRBV25-1,TRBJ1-2,.,ASSEWGVVYGYT
TRBV4-3,TRBJ2-2,.,ASSTYSDPNTGELF
TRBV6-5,TRBJ2-2,.,ASSLTKGAPGELF
TRBV2,TRBJ2-7,once,ASNDRPPYEQY
TRBV5-1,TRBJ2-2,few,ASSQEVTGELF
TRBV7-6,TRBJ2-5,.,ASSEQETQY
TRBV7-3,TRBJ2-1,.,ASSSSGDREQF
TRBV5-1,TRBJ2-5,.,ASSLALGIVETQY
TRBV2,TRBJ1-2,.,ASSESRATSNYGYT
TRBV27,TRBJ2-1,.,ASSFVKHDDEQF
TRBV2,TRBJ2-5,.,ASIGTAQETQY
TRBV2,TRBJ2-7,.,ASRTGNPSYEQY
TRBV19,TRBJ2-1,.,ASSLGTANEWQF
TRBV18,TRBJ1-3,once,ASSPQTRDTIY